The 14 T cell receptor beta chains below were found in one sample sequenced in a study of early T cells in non-severe SARS-CoV-2 infection. TCRdb re-analysed the 5' RACE reads in MiXCR, keeping a single row per CDR3 protein. The sample records 55,000 or so distinct CDR3 sequences, 12% being singletons. The specimen sequenced was whole blood. These receptors originate from an adult who was a healthcare worker with PCR-confirmed SARS-CoV-2 infection or an uninfected control (not recorded which).

This clonotype has a handful of counts. The chain has TRBV7-9 and TRBJ1-1; the D is unclear. The germline CDR1 and CDR2 sequences are SEHNR and FQNEAQ (reference sequence). This CDR3 has 13 amino acids. Trimming removed 7 bases at V and 7 bases at J, with 16 bases between. This CDR3 reads CASIHKAGVEAFF. CDR3 DNA: TGTGCCAGCATCCATAAGGCCGGGGTTGAAGCTTTCTTT.

At least ten counts were recorded for this clonotype. The chain carries TRBV20-1 and TRBJ1-1; TRBD1 matches at 7 bases. This CDR3 spans 13 amino acids. Germline-derived CDR1 and CDR2 are DFQATT and SNEGSKA (reference sequence). J was trimmed by 11 bases and V by 5 bases; bases with no gene match: 14. The CDR3, as DNA: TGCAGTGCTCTTAACCCCAGGGGGGAGGAGGCTTTCTTT. This gives the protein CSALNPRGEEAFF.

This clonotype was recorded many times. The gene calls are TRBV14 and TRBJ2-1; TRBD2 matches at 7 bases. CDR1 and CDR2 (germline): SGHDN, FVKESK. Germline trimming cut 3 bases from V and 2 bases from J; bases unmatched to any gene: 13. CDR3 size: 18 residues. The CDR3 spells CASSQPGGRHLTYNEQFF. The CDR3 coding sequence is TGTGCCAGCAGCCAGCCGGGGGGTAGGCATCTCACCTACAATGAGCAGTTCTTC.

This clonotype came up a few times. The V gene is TRBV18, the J gene TRBJ2-3; 7 positions match TRBD2. Germline assignment: CDR1 KGHSH and CDR2 LQKENI. Losses at the gene ends were 0 bases for V and 1 base for J; bases not matched to a gene: 10. This CDR3 has 18 residues. The CDR3 is CASSPPRGGSGGTDTQYF. DNA of the CDR3: TGTGCCAGCTCACCACCCCGCGGCGGCAGCGGGGGCACAGATACGCAGTATTTT.

The CDR3 region is CASGDYSNQPQHF. The CDR3 DNA is TGTGCCAGCGGTGATTATAGCAATCAGCCCCAGCATTTT. The J gene is TRBJ1-5, the V gene TRBV27; D gene unclear. V lost 8 bases to trimming and J lost 0 bases, with 8 bases between them. Germline loops: CDR1 MNHEY, CDR2 SMNVEV (reference sequence). The CDR3 is 13 residues long.

This clonotype occurred many times. CDR3 sequence (DNA): TGTGCCTGGAGTTGGGGGGGTCGGAACAATGAGCAGTTCTTC. Its protein product is CAWSWGGRNNEQFF. The chain links TRBV30 to TRBJ2-1; 7 nucleotides agree with TRBD2. Germline values: CDR1 GTSNPN, CDR2 SVGIG (reference sequence). The CDR3 has 14 amino acids. With 2 bases clipped from V and 5 bases from J, the junction kept 6 bases outside the gene matches. The entire variable domain, with the rest obtained from reference TRBV30 and TRBJ2-1, is as follows: SQTIHQWPATLVQPVGSPLSLECTVEGTSNPNLYWYRQAAGRGLQLLFYSVGIGQISSEVPQNLSASRPQDRQFILSSKKLLLSDSGFYLCAWSWGGRNNEQFFGPGTRLTVL.

This clonotype was seen a few times. The chain recombines TRBV3-1 with TRBJ2-1; 16 bases align to TRBD2. The CDR3 is 15 residues long. V lost 3 bases, J lost 10 bases, and 3 bases stayed unmatched. Germline lookup yields CDR1 LGHDT and CDR2 YNNKEL (reference sequence). In DNA, the CDR3 is TGTGCCAGCAGCCAGCCGGGACTAGCGGGGGGGGAGCAGTTCTTC. Amino acids: CASSQPGLAGGEQFF.

The chain uses TRBV30 and TRBJ2-7, with D possibly matching TRBD2 (5 bases). V lost 0 bases and J lost 3, with 12 bases in between. CDR1 and CDR2 (germline): GTSNPN, SVGIG (reference sequence). The CDR3 extends over 14 amino acids. Written as DNA, the CDR3 is TGTGCCTGGAGTGTAACTAGGATGCGCTACGAGCAGTACTTC. This translates into CAWSVTRMRYEQYF.

The V gene is TRBV30, the J gene TRBJ2-1, with 12 bases aligning to TRBD2. This CDR3 is 14 amino acids long. With 0 bases clipped from V and 14 bases from J, the junction kept 8 bases outside the gene matches. CDR1 GTSNPN and CDR2 SVGIG come from the germline V gene (reference sequence). In DNA, the CDR3 is TGTGCCTGGAGTGTACATCTAGCGGGGGGGCCGGAGTTCTTC. It is translated as CAWSVHLAGGPEFF.

The chain links TRBV7-6 to TRBJ1-1; 8 nucleotides agree with TRBD1. Germline CDR1 reads SGHVS; CDR2 reads FNYEAQ. The V gene end was trimmed by 5 bases and the J gene end by 2 bases; junction bases not matched to a gene: 10. This CDR3 spans 16 amino acids. The CDR3 DNA reads TGTGCCAGCAGCCCAAGGACAGGGCGAACAAACACTGAAGCTTTCTTT. Its translation: CASSPRTGRTNTEAFF.

This clonotype was seen ten or more times. The V gene is TRBV7-3, the J gene TRBJ1-1, with D uncertain. CDR1 and CDR2 (germline): SGHTA, FQGTGA. V was trimmed by 2 bases and J by 1 base, leaving 11 bases between them. The CDR3 has 15 residues. This CDR3 is CASSLGPAANTEAFF. CDR3 nucleotides: TGTGCCAGCAGCTTAGGTCCGGCGGCGAACACTGAAGCTTTCTTT.

The sample holds many counts of this clonotype. The rearrangement joins TRBV30 to TRBJ1-1, with D unclear. CDR1 is GTSNPN, CDR2 SVGIG, per germline (reference sequence). The CDR3 is 11 amino acids. Trimming left V 1 base short and J 7 bases short, with 7 bases between. CDR3 sequence (DNA): TGTGCCTGGAGTGCGCGGGGTGAAGCTTTCTTT. Its protein is CAWSARGEAFF. The variable domain in full, completed from reference TRBV30 and TRBJ1-1, reads SQTIHQWPATLVQPVGSPLSLECTVEGTSNPNLYWYRQAAGRGLQLLFYSVGIGQISSEVPQNLSASRPQDRQFILSSKKLLLSDSGFYLCAWSARGEAFFGQGTRLTVV.

This clonotype appeared many times. The chain has TRBV4-3 and TRBJ2-2, with D maybe TRBD1 (5 bases). V dropped 0 bases and J dropped 6 bases, with 8 bases sitting between them. Germline V gives CDR1 LGHNA, CDR2 YSLEER. CDR3 size: 14 residues. The DNA of the CDR3 is TGCGCCAGCAGCCAAGATCAAGGGGCCGGGGAGCTGTTTTTT. This codes for CASSQDQGAGELFF.

In its sample, this clonotype was seen many times. V is TRBV27 and J is TRBJ2-7, with D possibly matching TRBD2 (7 bases). Trimming cost V 6 bases and J 7 bases, with 19 bases left between them. CDR3 length: 14 residues. Germline V gives CDR1 MNHEY, CDR2 SMNVEV (reference sequence). Here the CDR3 DNA reads TGTGCCAGCAGCCGGAGACAGGCCGGGGGGGAGCAGTACTTC. This codes for CASSRRQAGGEQYF.